The sequence of this TCR beta chain was determined in a study of cytotoxic CD8 clonotypes in ibrutinib-treated CLL. Study as a whole: Response samples were drawn at a median of roughly 13 months of treatment, range 6 to 36. Study-wide results and caveats: Sustained-remission and progressing patients had different sampling times. Baseline clonality, above age-matched healthy donor levels, tracked circulating CD8+ T-cell counts. Clonality increased at ibrutinib response and stayed stable in sustained remission. At progression, however, it fell back toward baseline.

The protocol was immunoSEQ multiplex PCR, while the TCRdb copy is restricted to in-frame clones and leaves out a portion. The data contain over 15,000 clones, 65% to 85% of them singletons. To note about this clone: The antigen remains unidentified.

The sequences come from PBMCs, collected before ibrutinib treatment. The sequence was collected from a human donor with chronic lymphocytic leukemia.

DNA of the CDR3: TGTGCCAGCAGTTACTCTCCGCGTGGCCCCTTTGATACGCAGTATTTT. Translating gives CASSYSPRGPFDTQYF. The V gene is TRBV6-5, the J gene TRBJ2-3; D is uncertain. V lost 0 bases, J lost 6 bases, and 16 bases lay in between. This CDR3 is 16 amino acids long. Germline values: CDR1 MNHEY, CDR2 SVGAGI.